These T cell receptor beta chains were read from a single sample in a study of T cells after yellow fever vaccination. TCRdb redid the calling of the 5' RACE reads with MiXCR, one entry per CDR3 protein. The top ten clones hold more than 2% of a sample with roughly 65,000 distinct CDR3 sequences, approximately 5.9% of them seen once. Sequences were derived from CD4+ T cells sorted from PBMCs, sampled approximately 16 days after the first yellow fever vaccination. The receptors shown here come from a young man who received the YFV17D yellow fever vaccine. CDR3s include the opening cysteine and the closing phenylalanine or tryptophan. The order of the fields is clone size, J gene, V gene, D gene, CDR3 DNA, CDR3 protein. A D gene is named only where the DNA matches it firmly. A clone size is listed for some rows: how often the clone was seen (once, few, many), or a class if it is expanded.

>many|TRBJ2-2|TRBV15|TRBD1
TGTGCCACCAGCAGAGAACAGGGGGCACCCGGGGAGCTGTTTTTT
CATSREQGAPGELFF
>many|TRBJ2-7|TRBV28|TRBD1
TGTGCCAGCAGCTACTTAGGAGGACAGGGTATCTCCTACGAGCAGTACTTC
CASSYLGGQGISYEQYF
>many|TRBJ2-1|TRBV20-1|TRBD1
TGCAGTGCCCCCGGGACAGGGTCCTACAATGAGCAGTTCTTC
CSAPGTGSYNEQFF
>many|TRBJ2-3|TRBV7-8|TRBD2
TGTGCCAGCAGCCGACTAGCGGGGGTGCCCGGTACGCAGTATTTT
CASSRLAGVPGTQYF
>many|TRBJ2-1|TRBV11-2|-
TGTGCCAGCAGGTGGGCCAGACTAAACAATGAGCAGTTCTTC
CASRWARLNNEQFF
>many|TRBJ2-1|TRBV6-5|TRBD2
TGTGCCAGCAGATCGGGACTAGCGGGGAGGAATGAGCAGTTCTTC
CASRSGLAGRNEQFF
>many|TRBJ2-5|TRBV4-3|TRBD1
TGCGCCAGCAGCCTAGTGGTGACAGGGGAGACCCAGTACTTC
CASSLVVTGETQYF
>many|TRBJ2-4|TRBV6-5|-
TGTGCCAGCAGCTCCAGCCCAAACATTCAGTACTTC
CASSSSPNIQYF
>many|TRBJ2-7|TRBV7-8|-
TGTGCCAGCAGCTTAGGGGTAGACTACGAGCAGTACTTC
CASSLGVDYEQYF
>many|TRBJ1-4|TRBV4-2|-
TGTGCCAGCAGCCAAGCCCAGAGGGAGGGTAATGAAAAACTGTTTTTT
CASSQAQREGNEKLFF
>many|TRBJ1-2|TRBV5-1|TRBD1
TGCGCCAGCAGCTTGGGGGACAGTCTAGTCTACTATGGCTACACCTTC
CASSLGDSLVYYGYTF
>many|TRBJ2-6|TRBV5-1|TRBD1
TGCGCCAGCAGCTCGTCCGGGACAGTCTACTCTGGGGCCAACGTCCTGACTTTC
CASSSSGTVYSGANVLTF
>many|TRBJ2-1|TRBV5-4|-
TGTGCCAGCAGGGGCCCGGGCCCTAATGAGCAGTTCTTC
CASRGPGPNEQFF
>many|TRBJ2-2|TRBV7-2|-
TGTGCCAGCAGCTTAGGAGGACGGAGCACCGGGGAGCTGTTTTTT
CASSLGGRSTGELFF
>many|TRBJ2-3|TRBV20-1|-
TGCAGTGCTAGAGACCCGGCGAGAGGCCCCGGCACAGATACGCAGTATTTT
CSARDPARGPGTDTQYF
>many|TRBJ2-7|TRBV6-5|-
TGTGCCAGCAGTTACACAGGCCGAAAGTACTTC
CASSYTGRKYF
>-|TRBJ2-7|TRBV11-2|TRBD1
TGTGCCAGCAGCTTAGAGGCAGGGGGAAGCCTTACCTACGAGCAGTACTTC
CASSLEAGGSLTYEQYF
>many|TRBJ2-1|TRBV29-1|TRBD2
TGCAGCGTTGAACGAGCGGGGGGGACCTACAATGAGCAGTTCTTC
CSVERAGGTYNEQFF
>-|TRBJ2-2|TRBV11-2|-
TGTGCCAGCAGCGCCGAGGCAGGGACGAACACCGGGGAGCTGTTTTTT
CASSAEAGTNTGELFF
>many|TRBJ2-1|TRBV6-1|-
TGTGCCAGCAGTGCGCTTTCCTTAAATGAGCAGTTCTTC
CASSALSLNEQFF
>many|TRBJ2-2|TRBV24-1|-
TGTGCCACCAGTGACTCAACCGGGACGGAGAACACCGGGGAGCTGTTTTTT
CATSDSTGTENTGELFF
>-|TRBJ1-4|TRBV5-4|-
TGTGCCAGCAGCTTGGACAGCGTCTCAACTAATGAAAAACTGTTTTTT
CASSLDSVSTNEKLFF
>many|TRBJ2-3|TRBV12-3/TRBV12-4|TRBD1
TGTGCCAGCAGTTTGGGACAGCCTACTAGCACAGATACGCAGTATTTT
CASSLGQPTSTDTQYF
>few|TRBJ2-1|TRBV7-8|-
TGTGCCAGCAGCTTAACCTCTGGGGGCCATGACTCCTACAATGAGCAGTTCTTC
CASSLTSGGHDSYNEQFF
>few|TRBJ2-2|TRBV7-6|-
TGTGCCAGCAGCTTACCTTACGGGGAGCTGTTTTTT
CASSLPYGELFF
>many|TRBJ2-7|TRBV5-1|-
TGCGCCAGCAGCTTGTCTACTACTGACGAGCAGTACTTC
CASSLSTTDEQYF
>many|TRBJ1-4|TRBV21-1|-
TGTGCCAGCAGCACTAGCCCCTATGAAAAACTGTTTTTT
CASSTSPYEKLFF
>many|TRBJ1-2|TRBV7-6|TRBD1
TGTGCCAGCAGCTTAGAAGACAGGGGGAGGCCTAACTATGGCTACACCTTC
CASSLEDRGRPNYGYTF
>many|TRBJ2-2|TRBV6-5|-
TGTGCCAGCATCCGGGCAGGGCCGAACACCGGGGAGCTGTTTTTT
CASIRAGPNTGELFF
>few|TRBJ1-2|TRBV5-4|TRBD1
TGTGCCAGCAGCTTGGAGGGGGCGCGGGGTGGCTACACCTTC
CASSLEGARGGYTF
>many|TRBJ2-5|TRBV29-1|TRBD2
TGCAGCGCTAGCGGGGGCCAAGAGACCCAGTACTTC
CSASGGQETQYF
>many|TRBJ2-5|TRBV12-3/TRBV12-4|-
TGTGCCAGCAGGCTAGGCGGGGAGACCCAGTACTTC
CASRLGGETQYF
>many|TRBJ2-2|TRBV4-2|-
TGTGCCAGCAGCCAAGAAGGGGCGAACACCGGGGAGCTGTTTTTT
CASSQEGANTGELFF
>many|TRBJ2-7|TRBV12-3/TRBV12-4|-
TGTGCCAGCAGTCCCTATGACAGAAACTCCTACGAGCAGTACTTC
CASSPYDRNSYEQYF
>many|TRBJ2-2|TRBV7-8|TRBD2
TGTGCCAGCCTGCTGGGCGGGGAGGGAACCGGGGAGCTGTTTTTT
CASLLGGEGTGELFF
>many|TRBJ2-5|TRBV7-9|TRBD2
TGTGCCAGCAGCTTAAACCCCGCTAGCGGGGGGTATGAGACCCAGTACTTC
CASSLNPASGGYETQYF
>many|TRBJ2-2|TRBV7-2|TRBD2
TGTGCCAGCAGCAGGGGACTAAACACCGGGGAGCTGTTTTTT
CASSRGLNTGELFF
>many|TRBJ2-5|TRBV7-2|-
TGTGCCAGCAGTATCTTAAGGACCCAGTACTTC
CASSILRTQYF
>few|TRBJ1-5|TRBV4-1|-
TGCGCCAGCAGCCAAGGACAGAACCAGCCCCAGCATTTT
CASSQGQNQPQHF
>many|TRBJ1-2|TRBV29-1|-
TGCAGCGCCGGGGACACTAACTATGGCTACACCTTC
CSAGDTNYGYTF
>few|TRBJ2-3|TRBV7-7|TRBD2
TGTGCTAGCAGCTTACGGGGGAGGGACGCAGATACGCAGTATTTT
CASSLRGRDADTQYF
>many|TRBJ2-5|TRBV12-3/TRBV12-4|-
TGTGCCAGCAGTGCCAACAGAGAAGAGACCCAGTACTTC
CASSANREETQYF
>many|TRBJ2-1|TRBV6-5|TRBD1
TGTGCCAGCAGTTCATCGGACAGGGGCCATGAGCAGTTCTTC
CASSSSDRGHEQFF
>many|TRBJ1-6|TRBV21-1|-
TGTGCCAGCAGCAAAGGAAGATGGACGGGCCGAGAGCTTAATTCACCCCTCCACTTT
CASSKGRWTGRELNSPLHF
>few|TRBJ1-1|TRBV12-3/TRBV12-4|-
TGTGCCAGCAGGGCGGGGACGGAAGTTGAAGCTTTCTTT
CASRAGTEVEAFF
>many|TRBJ1-2|TRBV5-1|TRBD1
TGCGCCAGCAGCTTGTGGGACAGGGCAGGGGGCTACACCTTC
CASSLWDRAGGYTF
>many|TRBJ1-5|TRBV7-8|TRBD1
TGTGCCAGCAGCGCCGGACAGGGGGCTAATCAGCCCCAGCATTTT
CASSAGQGANQPQHF
>many|TRBJ2-1|TRBV14|-
TGTGCCAGCAGCCAAGTTGGCGGGGGCCCTTCTGAGCAGTTCTTC
CASSQVGGGPSEQFF
>many|TRBJ1-4|TRBV20-1|-
TGCAGTGCTAGGGGGACCCTGGAAGGTGAAAAACTGTTTTTT
CSARGTLEGEKLFF
>many|TRBJ1-1|TRBV5-1|-
TGCGCCAGCAGCTTGGGGGCAGCGAACACTGAAGCTTTCTTT
CASSLGAANTEAFF
>many|TRBJ1-1|TRBV14|-
TGTGCCAGCAGCCAACAATCCCGGGGCCTAGCTTTCTTT
CASSQQSRGLAFF
>many|TRBJ2-3|TRBV20-1|-
TGCAGTGCTAGGGGAGTTTGGGGGGTAGCAGATACGCAGTATTTT
CSARGVWGVADTQYF
>many|TRBJ1-6|TRBV10-3|-
TGTGCCATCAGGGAGGCAGTGAGCTCCTATAATTCACCCCTCCACTTT
CAIREAVSSYNSPLHF
>many|TRBJ2-1|TRBV12-3/TRBV12-4|TRBD2
TGTGCCAGCAGTCGACTAGCGGGGGGCCTGTTCTTC
CASSRLAGGLFF
>many|TRBJ2-1|TRBV24-1|-
TGTGCCACCAGTGATGGACATTACAATGAGCAGTTCTTC
CATSDGHYNEQFF
>many|TRBJ1-5|TRBV7-2|-
TGTGCCAGCAGCTTAATGCAGGGTGGCGATCAGCCCCAGCATTTT
CASSLMQGGDQPQHF
>many|TRBJ1-2|TRBV7-9|-
TGTGCCAGCGGTTCTTACAGGGCTAACTATGGCTACACCTTC
CASGSYRANYGYTF
>many|TRBJ2-5|TRBV5-1|-
TGCGCCAGCAGTCTTCCCGGGGCTGGAGAGACCCAGTACTTC
CASSLPGAGETQYF
>-|TRBJ2-2|TRBV3-1|TRBD2
TGTACCTTCTCCAAAACTAGCGGGGGCCCCATCGGGAACACCGGGGAGCTGTTTTTT
CTFSKTSGGPIGNTGELFF
>many|TRBJ2-3|TRBV7-3|-
TGTGCCAGCAGCTTAAGTTTATTTGATACGCAGTATTTT
CASSLSLFDTQYF